The present entry profiles one T cell receptor (beta chain) with its context. This sample stems from a study of CD8+CD57+ T cells in acquired aplastic anemia. The V end was cut by 8 bases, the J end by 6 bases, with 20 bases between. Per germline, CDR1 SNHLY and CDR2 FYNNEI. The CDR3 extends over 15 amino acids. In patients chosen for sequencing, flow cytometry had shown CD8+CD57+ cell expansion. Template material for TCR beta VDJ and CDR3 profiling consisted of genomic DNA. TCRdb processed the reads anew with MiXCR; each CDR3 protein has one entry. The table shows more than 45,000 distinct CDR3 sequences, with roughly 60% occurring only once.

The source is a human donor with aplastic anemia. The genes are TRBV2 and TRBJ2-1; D not certain. The specimen sequenced was sorted CD4+, CD8+, or CD8+CD57+ T cells (not recorded which) from PBMCs. CDR3: CASDEGRIIGNEQFF. The CDR3 DNA reads as TGTGCCAGCGATGAAGGGCGCATTATAGGCAATGAGCAGTTCTTC.